What follows are 16 T cell receptor beta chains derived from one specimen sequenced in a study of T-cell memory formation after mild COVID-19. MiXCR was run by TCRdb on the 5' RACE reads, yielding one entry per CDR3 protein. The sample has about 340,000 distinct CDR3 sequences, 10% to 15% seen once. The sample consisted of PBMCs or a T cell subset sorted from them (not recorded which). The receptors were gathered from a man between 18 and 29 years old who had mild COVID-19 (a few samples of this study predate the infection). Cell type and time point are not known.

The chain carries TRBV29-1 and TRBJ2-3; D possibly corresponds to TRBD2 (6 bases). Germline CDR1 reads SQVTM; CDR2 reads ANQGSEA. V lost 1 base, J lost 0 bases, and 8 bases lay in between. The CDR3 spans 14 residues. The CDR3 is CSVEGGASTDTQYF. In DNA form, the CDR3 reads TGCAGCGTTGAAGGCGGGGCTAGCACAGATACGCAGTATTTT.

This clonotype was picked up a small number of times. The chain carries TRBV25-1 and TRBJ1-6; D perhaps matches TRBD1 (6 bases). The CDR3 is 14 amino acids. The germline V gene encodes CDR1 MGHDK and CDR2 SYGVNS. V shed 10 bases and J shed 7 bases, with 17 bases lying between them. Here the CDR3 DNA reads TGTGCCACCGGAACCGGGACACTCAATTCACCCCTCCACTTT. Translating it yields CATGTGTLNSPLHF. Full variable domain (remainder filled in from reference TRBV25-1 and TRBJ1-6): EADIYQTPRYLVIGTGKKITLECSQTMGHDKMYWYQQDPGMELHLIHYSYGVNSTEKGDLSSESTVSRIRTEHFPLTLESARPSHTSQYLCATGTGTLNSPLHFGNGTRLTVT.

This clonotype has only a few counts. The chain is built from TRBV20-1 and TRBJ2-4; D is possibly TRBD1 or TRBD2 (5 bases each). CDR1 is DFQATT and CDR2 is SNEGSKA in the germline V gene (reference sequence). The CDR3 consists of 15 residues. The ends were cut back, 6 bases at V and 6 bases at J, with 21 bases in the middle. This CDR3 reads CSATTSGTLGNIQYF. The CDR3 DNA is TGCAGTGCCACAACATCCGGGACCCTGGGAAACATTCAGTACTTC.

This clonotype appeared many times. The V gene is TRBV7-9, the J gene TRBJ2-1, with TRBD2 matching over 10 bases. J lost 10 bases, V lost 3 bases, and 6 bases had no gene match. This CDR3 has 14 residues. Germline V gene sequence: CDR1 SEHNR, CDR2 FQNEAQ (reference sequence). The CDR3: CASSFGTSGDEQFF. The CDR3 DNA follows: TGTGCCAGCAGCTTTGGAACTAGCGGGGACGAGCAGTTCTTC. The whole variable domain, remainder taken from reference TRBV7-9 and TRBJ2-1, is DTGVSQNPRHKITKRGQNVTFRCDPISEHNRLYWYRQTLGQGPEFLTYFQNEAQLEKSRLLSDRFSAERPKGSFSTLEIQRTEQGDSAMYLCASSFGTSGDEQFFGPGTRLTVL.

This rearrangement joins TRBV12-3 or TRBV12-4 to TRBJ2-1; weak D call: TRBD2 (5 bases). The germline V and J ends were trimmed by 6 bases and 10 bases, with 10 bases remaining between them. The CDR3 loop spans 11 amino acids. CDR3 sequence (DNA): TGTGCCAGCAGATCAGCGGCAGAGCAGTTCTTC. It yields the protein CASRSAAEQFF.

The rearrangement joins TRBV6-2 or TRBV6-3 to TRBJ2-7; 10 bases agree with TRBD2. The germline V gene has CDR1 MNHEY and CDR2 SVGEGT. The CDR3 extends over 14 amino acids. The V gene end was trimmed by 5 bases and the J gene end by 5 bases; junction bases not matched to a gene: 6. This chain's CDR3 is CASSPSGGADEQYF. The CDR3 coding sequence is TGTGCCAGCAGTCCGAGCGGGGGGGCCGACGAGCAGTACTTC.

This chain uses TRBV12-3 or TRBV12-4 with TRBJ1-2, with D possibly being TRBD1 (6 bases). V lost 7 bases, J lost 6 bases, and 15 bases lay in between. The CDR3 is 13 amino acids. This CDR3 is CASNKQGWDGYTF. The CDR3, as DNA: TGTGCCAGCAATAAACAGGGTTGGGATGGCTACACCTTC.

This clonotype was seen a few times. The chain combines TRBV10-3 with TRBJ2-3, with D unresolved. Germline values: CDR1 ENHRY, CDR2 SYGVKD. V lost 0 bases, J lost 4 bases, and 2 bases lay in between. This CDR3 region has 12 residues. This chain's CDR3 is CAISESSDTQYF. The CDR3 DNA follows: TGTGCCATCAGTGAGTCCTCAGATACGCAGTATTTT.

This clonotype showed up just a few times. The V gene is TRBV2, the J gene TRBJ2-1; the match to TRBD2 covers 7 bases. The V and J ends lost 8 bases and 9 bases, in that order; junction bases with no gene match: 10. Looked up from germline, CDR1 is SNHLY and CDR2 is FYNNEI. This CDR3 region has 13 residues. The CDR3 sequence is CASLNDGEGEQFF. DNA for the CDR3: TGTGCCAGCCTCAACGACGGGGAGGGTGAGCAGTTCTTC.

This clonotype was observed a single time. The chain joins TRBV5-6 to TRBJ2-3, with D maybe TRBD2 (6 bases). CDR3 length equals 16 residues. In germline, CDR1 is SGHDT, CDR2 YYEEEE. Trimming removed 1 base from V and 2 bases from J, with 14 bases in between. This CDR3 is CASSLMAGRTTDTQYF. In DNA, the CDR3 is TGTGCCAGCAGCTTGATGGCGGGGAGGACCACAGATACGCAGTATTTT.

Here the CDR3 reads CATSRDRGGETQYF. CDR3 DNA sequence: TGTGCCACCAGCAGAGATCGTGGGGGAGAGACCCAGTACTTC. The V and J genes are TRBV15 and TRBJ2-5; D may be TRBD1 or TRBD2 (5 bases each). Trimming pared 0 bases from V and 4 bases from J, leaving 9 bases between. Per the germline V gene, CDR1 is LNHNV and CDR2 is YYDKDF (reference sequence). The CDR3 length is 14 residues.

This clonotype turned up a few times. The chain combines TRBV20-1 with TRBJ2-7, with TRBD2 as a possible D gene (6 bases). There are 16 residues in the CDR3. The germline CDR1 and CDR2 sequences are DFQATT and SNEGSKA (reference sequence). V was trimmed by 3 bases and J by 0 bases, leaving 18 bases between them. This CDR3 reads CSASPPVGGSSYEQYF. The CDR3 coding sequence is TGCAGTGCTAGCCCCCCCGTTGGGGGGTCCTCCTACGAGCAGTACTTC.

The table lists this clonotype with a few counts. The rearrangement joins TRBV12-3 or TRBV12-4 to TRBJ2-2; the D is unclear. V dropped 1 base and J dropped 10 bases, with 4 bases sitting between them. The CDR3 covers 11 residues. The CDR3 sequence: CASSLGLELFF. The CDR3 DNA sequence: TGTGCCAGCAGTTTAGGGTTGGAGCTGTTTTTT.

This clonotype was seen a handful of times. The rearrangement links TRBV9 to TRBJ1-5; possibly TRBD1 for D (5 bases). V dropped 0 bases and J dropped 6 bases, with 13 bases sitting between them. CDR3 size: 15 residues. CDR1 and CDR2 (germline): SGDLS, YYNGEE. The chain's CDR3 is CASSVAGTLGQPQHF. Written as DNA, the CDR3 is TGTGCCAGCAGCGTAGCCGGGACGCTCGGTCAGCCCCAGCATTTT.

Only a few counts were recorded for this clonotype. The V and J genes are TRBV4-3 and TRBJ1-5, with D hard to call. Germline V gene data show CDR1 as LGHNA and CDR2 as YSLEER. The CDR3 is 13 amino acids. V was pared by 0 bases and J by 4 bases, with 4 bases between. CDR3 sequence: CASSQDMNQPQHF. The CDR3 nucleotides are TGCGCCAGCAGCCAAGATATGAATCAGCCCCAGCATTTT.

The chain links TRBV30 to TRBJ1-5; 9 nucleotides align to TRBD1. Germline CDR1 is GTSNPN and CDR2 is SVGIG (reference sequence). CDR3 length: 14 residues. The J segment lost 5 bases and the V segment lost 3 bases, leaving 5 bases of the junction unmatched. This CDR3 reads CAWRGQGDHQPQHF. For the CDR3, the DNA is TGTGCCTGGAGGGGACAGGGAGACCATCAGCCCCAGCATTTT. The full variable domain, its missing parts supplied by reference TRBV30 and TRBJ1-5, is SQTIHQWPATLVQPVGSPLSLECTVEGTSNPNLYWYRQAAGRGLQLLFYSVGIGQISSEVPQNLSASRPQDRQFILSSKKLLLSDSGFYLCAWRGQGDHQPQHFGDGTRLSIL.